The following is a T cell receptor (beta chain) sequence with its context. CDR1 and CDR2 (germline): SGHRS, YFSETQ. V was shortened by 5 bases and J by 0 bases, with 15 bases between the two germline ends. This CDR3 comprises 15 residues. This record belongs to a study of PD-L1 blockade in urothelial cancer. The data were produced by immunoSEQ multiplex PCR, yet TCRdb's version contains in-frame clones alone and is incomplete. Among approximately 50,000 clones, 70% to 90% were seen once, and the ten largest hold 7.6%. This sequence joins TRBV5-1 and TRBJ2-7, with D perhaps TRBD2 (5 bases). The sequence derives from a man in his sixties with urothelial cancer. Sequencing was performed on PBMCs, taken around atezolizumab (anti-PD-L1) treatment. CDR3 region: CASSSGPGDSYEQYF. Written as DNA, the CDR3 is TGCGCCAGCAGTTCCGGGCCCGGGGACTCCTACGAGCAGTACTTC.